The clone carrying this TCR beta chain has ten or more counts. Its cognate antigen is unknown. This entry comes from a study of early T cells in non-severe SARS-CoV-2 infection. Study details: Unpaired chains resulted from sequencing bulk RNA of unsorted whole blood. Study-wide points: VDJdb matching, biased toward anti-spike CD8 responses, missed private and CD4 specificities.

The TCR library protocol attached unique molecular identifiers to the individual cDNA molecules. A single record per CDR3 protein comes from TCRdb applying MiXCR to the 5' RACE reads. The sample holds just over 70,000 distinct CDR3 sequences, roughly an eighth seen once. This CDR3 region has 16 residues. Germline CDR1 reads SNHLY; CDR2 reads FYNNEI. The V and J ends lost 6 bases and 3 bases, in that order; junction bases with no gene match: 6. This sequence originates from an adult who was a healthcare worker with PCR-confirmed SARS-CoV-2 infection or an uninfected control (not recorded which). The chain joins TRBV2 to TRBJ2-1; 12 positions agree with TRBD2. Sequenced sample: whole blood. The CDR3 loop is CASSPGTSGLYNEQFF. CDR3 nucleotide sequence: TGTGCCAGCAGCCCCGGGACTAGCGGGCTCTACAATGAGCAGTTCTTC.